The table lists the clone carrying this T cell receptor beta chain with a few counts. Antigen specificity is unknown. TCRdb processed the 5' RACE reads anew with MiXCR; each CDR3 protein has one entry. The sample includes 700,000 or so distinct CDR3 sequences, about 9.4% seen only once; the top ten take around 0.98%. The sample originates from a study of identical twins. Study results and caveats: Within monozygotic twins, out-of-frame TCR alpha sharing was underestimated by the models.

Healthy Caucasian donors formed the entire cohort. The V gene lost 8 bases and the J gene lost 6 bases, with 16 bases spanning the gap. The CDR3 extends over 14 amino acids. Germline V gene sequence: CDR1 KGHDR, CDR2 SFDVKD. A further study also used this sample, focusing on yellow fever vaccine responses in identical twins.

Sequenced material: PBMCs. The chain is built from TRBV24-1 and TRBJ2-1, with D possibly called TRBD1 or TRBD2 (5 bases each). The receptor was isolated from a woman aged 18-35 years in good health. CDR3 coding DNA: TGTGCCACCAAGGACAAGGCGGGTTTCAATGAGCAGTTCTTC. It codes for CATKDKAGFNEQFF.